The clone carrying this TCR beta chain was seen only once. Its target is not known. This sample was taken from a study of CD8 T cells in Susac syndrome. In contrast to the negatively isolated CD8+ and CD4+ T cells, TEMRA cells were FACS-enriched. Study-wide results and limits: The relatively small number of individuals in the TCR sequencing and HLA analysis was acknowledged by the study.

V was pared by 2 bases and J by 1 base, with 13 bases between. Per the germline V gene, CDR1 is SGDLS and CDR2 is YYNGEE. There are 15 residues in the CDR3. Reverse transcription of roughly 0.45 to 1 ug RNA used random hexamers. Amplification of TCR beta CDR3 was carried out by immunoSEQ multiplex PCR, which covered 54 Vbeta and 13 Jbeta segments. TCRdb reprocessed the immunoSEQ multiplex PCR reads via MiXCR and lists one record per CDR3 protein. The table has about 150,000 distinct CDR3 sequences, 90% to 95% seen once. Sequenced input: CD4+ T cells from PBMCs. V is TRBV9 and J is TRBJ2-7; D tentatively reads TRBD1 or TRBD2 (5 bases each). This sequence was found in a human donor with multiple sclerosis. The CDR3 here is CASSVGDGPSYEQYF. For the CDR3, the DNA is TGTGCCAGCAGCGTCGGGGACGGTCCGTCCTACGAGCAGTACTTC.